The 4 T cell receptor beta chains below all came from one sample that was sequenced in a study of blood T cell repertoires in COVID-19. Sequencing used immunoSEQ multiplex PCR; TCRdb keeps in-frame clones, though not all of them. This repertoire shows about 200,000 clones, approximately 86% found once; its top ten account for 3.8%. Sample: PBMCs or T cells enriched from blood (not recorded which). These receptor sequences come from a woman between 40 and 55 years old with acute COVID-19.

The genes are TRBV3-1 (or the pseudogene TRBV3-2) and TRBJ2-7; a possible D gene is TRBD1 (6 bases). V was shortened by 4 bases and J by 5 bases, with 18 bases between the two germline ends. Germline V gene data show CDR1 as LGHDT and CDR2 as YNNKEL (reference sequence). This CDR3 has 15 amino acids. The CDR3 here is CASSPQGGTGNEQYF. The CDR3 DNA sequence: TGTGCCAGCAGCCCCCAAGGGGGAACTGGCAACGAGCAGTACTTC.

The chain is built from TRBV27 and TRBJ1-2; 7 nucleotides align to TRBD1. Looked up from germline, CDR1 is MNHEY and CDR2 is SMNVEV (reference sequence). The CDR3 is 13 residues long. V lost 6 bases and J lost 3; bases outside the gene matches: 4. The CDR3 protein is CASRTGTDYGYTF. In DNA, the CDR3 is TGTGCCAGCAGGACAGGGACAGACTATGGCTACACCTTC.

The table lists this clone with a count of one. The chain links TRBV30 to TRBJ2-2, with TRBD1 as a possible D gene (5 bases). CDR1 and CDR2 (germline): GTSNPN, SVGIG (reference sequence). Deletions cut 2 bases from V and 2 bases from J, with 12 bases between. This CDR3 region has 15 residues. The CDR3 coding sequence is TGTGCCTGGAGTCGAAGGGGTGCCAACACCGGGGAGCTGTTTTTT. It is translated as CAWSRRGANTGELFF.

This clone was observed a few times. CDR3 amino acids: CASALTGSTEAFF. The DNA for the CDR3 is TGTGCTAGTGCCCTAACAGGGTCCACTGAAGCTTTCTTT. This chain connects TRBV12-5 to TRBJ1-1; possibly TRBD1 for D (6 bases). Germline V gene lookup returns CDR1 LGHNT and CDR2 FRNRAP. V was shortened by 7 bases and J by 4 bases, with 13 bases between the two germline ends. This CDR3 contains 13 residues.